This T cell receptor (beta chain) is drawn from a study of PD-1 blockade in classical Hodgkin lymphoma. The CDR3 spans 15 residues. V was clipped by 0 bases and J by 4 bases; unmatched bases: 4. Here immunoSEQ multiplex PCR was the method, and the copy in TCRdb shows in-frame clones only, minus some. This table has tens of thousands of clones, under 70% appearing once. With regard to this clone: Its antigen is not known.

Every patient relapsed after autologous stem cell transplantation, and brentuximab vedotin exposure varied. General study findings and limits: At C4D1, TCR diversity had climbed significantly for CD4+ cells, though not for CD8+ cells.

The chain combines TRBV23-1 with TRBJ2-7; 9 bases map to TRBD1. TRBV23-1 is an open reading frame whose function is uncertain. The specimen comprised peripheral blood mononuclear cells (PBMCs), sampled before the second cycle of nivolumab. The sequence was obtained from a human donor with classical Hodgkin lymphoma. DNA of the CDR3: TGCGCCAGCAGTCAATCGACAGGGGGGAGGTACGAGCAGTACGTC. This gives the protein CASSQSTGGRYEQYV.